A selection of T cell receptor beta chains follows, all from one sample in a study of blood T cell repertoires in COVID-19. Only in-frame clones appear in the TCRdb table, and some are missing; sequencing was by immunoSEQ multiplex PCR. The data contain under 300,000 clones, 88% of them singletons. The specimen sequenced was PBMCs or T cells enriched from blood (not recorded which). The receptors derive from a woman in her 50s who had recovered from COVID-19. Each CDR3 is given with its conserved first and last residue. The D gene is left open where the match is weak. The size field is filled for only some rows; it gives once, few, many or a size class.

d_gene: NA; abundance: NA; j_gene: TRBJ1-1; v_gene: TRBV6-6; CDR3aa: CASSRTGSEAFF; CDR3nt: TGTGCCAGCAGTCGGACCGGGAGTGAAGCTTTCTTT
d_gene: TRBD1; abundance: NA; j_gene: TRBJ1-5; v_gene: TRBV7-2; CDR3aa: CASSLLDVGQGQPQHF; CDR3nt: TGTGCCAGCAGCTTATTAGATGTAGGACAGGGCCAGCCCCAGCATTTT
d_gene: NA; abundance: NA; j_gene: TRBJ2-5; v_gene: TRBV9; CDR3aa: CASSVDSKTQYF; CDR3nt: TGTGCCAGCAGCGTAGATTCCAAGACCCAGTACTTC
d_gene: TRBD2; abundance: NA; j_gene: TRBJ2-2; v_gene: TRBV3-1/TRBV3-2; CDR3aa: CASSRGGASTGELFF; CDR3nt: TGTGCCAGCAGTCGCGGGGGGGCTAGCACCGGGGAGCTGTTTTTT
d_gene: NA; abundance: once; j_gene: TRBJ1-4; v_gene: TRBV19; CDR3aa: CASSLQGTNEKLFF; CDR3nt: TGTGCCAGTAGTCTCCAGGGGACTAATGAAAAACTGTTTTTT
d_gene: TRBD1; abundance: NA; j_gene: TRBJ1-6; v_gene: TRBV2; CDR3aa: CASSRDRVDSPLHF; CDR3nt: TGTGCCAGCAGTCGGGACAGGGTGGATTCACCCCTCCACTTT
d_gene: TRBD1; abundance: NA; j_gene: TRBJ1-2; v_gene: TRBV19; CDR3aa: CASRQDRAGYTF; CDR3nt: TGTGCCAGTAGGCAGGACAGGGCTGGCTACACCTTC
d_gene: NA; abundance: NA; j_gene: TRBJ1-4; v_gene: TRBV28; CDR3aa: CASSQNNEKLFF; CDR3nt: TGTGCCAGCAGTCAGAATAATGAAAAACTGTTTTTT
d_gene: NA; abundance: NA; j_gene: TRBJ1-5; v_gene: TRBV3-1/TRBV3-2; CDR3aa: CASSLGRGHQPQHF; CDR3nt: TGTGCCAGCAGCCTCGGACGAGGGCATCAGCCCCAGCATTTT
d_gene: TRBD2; abundance: NA; j_gene: TRBJ2-5; v_gene: TRBV9; CDR3aa: CASSVSGGTGETQYF; CDR3nt: TGTGCCAGCAGCGTAAGCGGGGGAACCGGGGAGACCCAGTACTTC